This T cell receptor (beta chain) was obtained from a study of response to subunit inactivated influenza vaccine (dated by TCRdb to 2017 to 2018). In terms of the full investigation: The study used deep quantitative T cell receptor repertoire profiling to track responses to a trivalent subunit inactivated influenza vaccine.

This clonotype has just a few counts. Its target antigen remains unknown. Per-base quality was not reported, and no clone a single base away is much larger than it. The full study reports these points: The authors proposed that each seasonal influenza vaccination may bring in only a limited number of new T cells.

The CDR3 starts with the cysteine, ends with the phenylalanine, and has 13 residues. Only the CDR3 region is kept as DNA, spanning 39 bases read in frame from base 1. V is pruned by 2 bases and J by 4 bases, leaving 2 bases of the junction without a gene match. CDR1 and CDR2 are drawn from the germline V gene (reference sequence): DFQATT, SNEGSKA. Library generation was performed with RT-PCR. Sequencing instrument: Illumina HiSeq 2500. TCRdb took the public reads, trimmed them with fastp at Q25, ran MiXCR for clone calling and kept in-frame beta chains. Each record represents a unique CDR3 protein, reported with the most common genes and DNA among its rows. The sample table contains approximately 530,000 distinct CDR3 sequences; only one count was recorded for 10% to 15% of them. Roughly 14% of the sample comes from the top ten. The time point label, read with the paper, signifies: approximately 40 days after influenza vaccine administration.

Sequenced material: PBMCs from blood, taken roughly 48 days after vaccination. This receptor was obtained from a man aged 50 to 59 who received an inactivated influenza vaccine. Donor details come from another sample of the same person, matched by shared clones. The receptor chain draws on TRBV20-1 and TRBJ1-2; 9 nucleotides in the junction match TRBD1. The DNA reads as follows: TGCAGTGCTAGATCGGACAGGGGCTATGGCTACACCTTC. Its coded protein is CSARSDRGYGYTF.